The 26 T cell receptor beta chains given below trace back to one sample, sequenced in a study of PD-L1 blockade in urothelial cancer (dated by TCRdb to about 2017). Preparation of the library involved the immunoSEQ multiplex PCR assay. TCRdb obtained this table from immuneACCESS and retained in-frame rearrangements with V and J assigned. These tables miss some clones; where compared with another copy, unresolved V genes account for less than half of the shortfall, and the remainder is unexplained. This sample is represented by about 88,000 clones; 85% to 95% of them were singletons. Clones ranked in the top ten supply over 8.5% of the sample. The sample here was PBMCs, taken around atezolizumab (anti-PD-L1) treatment. The receptors shown here come from a man in his 60s with urothelial cancer.

The V gene is TRBV19, the J gene TRBJ1-4; tentative D call: TRBD1 (6 bases). V dropped 4 bases and J dropped 5 bases, with 8 bases sitting between them. CDR3 length: 13 residues. Germline lookup yields CDR1 LNHDA and CDR2 SQIVND (reference sequence). For the CDR3, the DNA is TGTGCCAGTAGTAGCGACAGGAATGAAAAACTGTTTTTT. This gives the protein CASSSDRNEKLFF. Full variable domain (missing parts from reference TRBV19 and TRBJ1-4): DGGITQSPKYLFRKEGQNVTLSCEQNLNHDAMYWYRQDPGQGLRLIYYSQIVNDFQKGDIAEGYSVSREKKESFPLTVTSAQKNPTAFYLCASSSDRNEKLFFGSGTQLSVL.

The chain joins TRBV19 to TRBJ2-5; D call uncertain. The V gene's germline CDR1 is LNHDA and CDR2 SQIVND (reference sequence). This CDR3 is built from 13 residues. Deletions cut 0 bases from V and 7 bases from J, with 9 bases between. CDR3 DNA sequence: TGTGCCAGTAGTATAGAACGCGTGCGGACCCAGTACTTC. The encoded protein is CASSIERVRTQYF.

Comment on this clone: Sequence at one end of the junction differs from germline and may be a read error. The V gene is TRBV9, the J gene TRBJ1-1; possible D gene TRBD1, 5 bases. Germline V gives CDR1 SGDLS, CDR2 YYNGEE. The CDR3 contains 12 residues. CDR3 amino acids: CASSVGNLGVSF. The CDR3 DNA follows: TGTGCCAGCAGCGTAGGTAATTTAGGGGTGTCATTT. Filled out from reference TRBV9 and TRBJ1-1, the complete variable domain reads DSGVTQTPKHLITATGQRVTLRCSPRSGDLSVYWYQQSLDQGLQFLIQYYNGEERAKGNILERFSAQQFPDLHSELNLSSLELGDSALYFCASSVGNLGVSFGQGTRLTVV.

V and J are TRBV28 and TRBJ2-1, with a tentative D call TRBD2 (7 bases). Trimming pared 7 bases from V and 6 bases from J, leaving 19 bases between. Germline V gives CDR1 MDHEN, CDR2 SYDVKM. The CDR3 length is 15 residues. The CDR3 sequence: CASTTRGGGSNEQFF. The CDR3 DNA reads as TGTGCCAGCACCACCAGAGGGGGGGGAAGCAATGAGCAGTTCTTC.

This chain joins TRBV10-1 and TRBJ2-7; the match to TRBD1 covers 8 bases. Germline V gene lookup returns CDR1 WNHNN and CDR2 SYGVQD (reference sequence). The CDR3 extends over 17 amino acids. V lost 7 bases, J lost 6 bases, and 20 bases stayed unmatched. This chain's CDR3 is CASTKRGPGQEPLEQYF. The CDR3 DNA sequence: TGCGCCAGCACTAAAAGGGGACCGGGACAGGAGCCTCTCGAGCAGTACTTC.

Written as DNA, the CDR3 is TGTGCCAGCAGTTCCGCGAACACCGGGGAGCTGTTTTTT. Translating it yields CASSSANTGELFF. The V call is TRBV28, the J call TRBJ2-2; D not resolved. The CDR3 sequence is 13 residues long. CDR1 is MDHEN and CDR2 is SYDVKM in the germline V gene. Trimming removed 4 bases at V and 0 bases at J, with 3 bases between.

The table lists this clone with a few counts. The chain employs TRBV7-3 and TRBJ2-1, with 9 bases lining up with TRBD1. CDR3 length: 16 amino acids. The germline CDR1 and CDR2 sequences are SGHTA and FQGTGA. V shed 5 bases and J 6 bases; nucleotides not matched to a gene: 11. CDR3 region: CASSLDAGTGFNEQFF. Written as DNA, the CDR3 is TGTGCCAGCAGCCTAGACGCCGGGACAGGGTTCAATGAGCAGTTCTTC.

This clone has just one count. The chain combines TRBV7-3 with TRBJ2-1, with TRBD2 identical over 8 bases. The CDR3 is made up of 15 amino acids. Germline V gene lookup returns CDR1 SGHTA and CDR2 FQGTGA. The junction had 2 bases not matched to a gene; V was cut back by 4 bases and J by 0 bases. CDR3 region: CASSSGGSSYNEQFF. CDR3 DNA: TGTGCCAGCAGCTCGGGGGGGAGCTCCTACAATGAGCAGTTCTTC.

There are a few counts of this clone. The V call is TRBV7-9, the J call TRBJ1-1; no reliable D call. The CDR3 is made up of 12 amino acids. Per the germline V gene, CDR1 is SEHNR and CDR2 is FQNEAQ (reference sequence). V was cut by 5 bases and J by 10 bases, with 14 bases left in between. The DNA for the CDR3 is TGTGCCAGCAGCCCTAATCAGGAGGTAGCTTTCTTT. It encodes CASSPNQEVAFF.

The chain employs TRBV6-5 and TRBJ2-2; D is ambiguous. V dropped 4 bases and J dropped 0 bases, with 6 bases sitting between them. The CDR3 spans 14 residues. Germline CDR1 and CDR2: MNHEY and SVGAGI. As DNA, the CDR3 is TGTGCCAGCAGTTCTACAGCGAACACCGGGGAGCTGTTTTTT. Its protein product is CASSSTANTGELFF.

This chain joins TRBV7-2 and TRBJ2-4; D ambiguous. V was trimmed by 1 base and J by 7 bases, leaving 8 bases between them. The length of the CDR3 is 13 residues. Germline CDR1 and CDR2: SGHTA and FQGNSA. CDR3 protein: CASSLVVRNIQYF. The CDR3 coding sequence is TGTGCCAGCAGCTTAGTCGTCAGGAACATTCAGTACTTC. Full variable domain (rest looked up from reference TRBV7-2 and TRBJ2-4): GAGVSQSPSNKVTEKGKDVELRCDPISGHTALYWYRQSLGQGLEFLIYFQGNSAPDKSGLPSDRFSAERTGGSVSTLTIQRTQQEDSAVYLCASSLVVRNIQYFGAGTRLSVL.

The rearrangement links TRBV5-1 to TRBJ2-7; 9 nucleotides line up with TRBD1. The CDR3 runs to 17 residues. Trimming took 4 bases from V and 6 from J; bases not matched to a gene: 17. The V gene's germline CDR1 is SGHRS and CDR2 YFSETQ. The CDR3 nucleotides are TGCGCCAGCAGCCCGCGGGACAGGGCTGGGCGAATCTCCGAGCAGTACTTC. Translating it yields CASSPRDRAGRISEQYF.

The chain uses TRBV5-1 and TRBJ2-1; TRBD1 might be the D (7 bases). Trimming removed 0 bases from V and 9 bases from J, with 19 bases in between. The CDR3 is 16 residues long. Germline CDR1 SGHRS, CDR2 YFSETQ. In nucleotides, the CDR3 is TGCGCCAGCAGCTTGGTACGGCAGGGGGGTCGCAGTGAGCAGTTCTTC. It codes for CASSLVRQGGRSEQFF.

The CDR3 spells CASSFIAGGSDEQYF. DNA of the CDR3: TGTGCCAGCAGTTTTATAGCGGGGGGCTCGGACGAGCAGTACTTC. The chain employs TRBV2 and TRBJ2-7; 10 nucleotides match TRBD2. V dropped 5 bases and J dropped 5; count of bases not matched to a gene: 9. The CDR3 spans 15 residues. Germline values: CDR1 SNHLY, CDR2 FYNNEI.

V gene TRBV5-1 combines with J gene TRBJ2-7; perhaps TRBD1 as D (5 bases). In germline, CDR1 is SGHRS, CDR2 YFSETQ. The CDR3 is made up of 14 amino acids. The germline V and J ends were trimmed by 0 bases and 5 bases, with 12 bases remaining between them. The CDR3 DNA reads TGCGCCAGCAGCTTGGGGTGGACAAGGGACGAGCAGTACTTC. Its translation: CASSLGWTRDEQYF.

The chain has TRBV9 and TRBJ1-1, with 8 bases matching TRBD1. The CDR3 length is 15 residues. Germline CDR1 reads SGDLS; CDR2 reads YYNGEE. V shed 3 bases and J 5 bases; nucleotides not matched to a gene: 9. CDR3 residues: CASSGPTGGETEAFF. As DNA, the CDR3 is TGTGCCAGCAGCGGACCTACAGGGGGTGAGACTGAAGCTTTCTTT.

The chain links TRBV7-2 to TRBJ2-3; D perhaps matches TRBD1 (6 bases). V lost 3 bases to trimming and J lost 2 bases, with 9 bases between them. CDR3 length: 14 amino acids. The germline V gene has CDR1 SGHTA and CDR2 FQGNSA. The CDR3 loop reads CASSFTGPTDTQYF. As DNA, the CDR3 is TGTGCCAGCAGCTTTACAGGGCCCACAGATACGCAGTATTTT. The whole variable domain, remainder taken from reference TRBV7-2 and TRBJ2-3, is GAGVSQSPSNKVTEKGKDVELRCDPISGHTALYWYRQSLGQGLEFLIYFQGNSAPDKSGLPSDRFSAERTGGSVSTLTIQRTQQEDSAVYLCASSFTGPTDTQYFGPGTRLTVL.

This clone was counted between two and nine times. The chain carries TRBV4-3 and TRBJ1-5; possible D gene TRBD1, 5 bases. CDR3 length: 17 residues. In germline, CDR1 is LGHNA, CDR2 YSLEER. V gave up 0 bases and J gave up 1 base, with 13 bases separating them. DNA for the CDR3: TGCGCCAGCAGCCAAGAAGGTCCGGGGGTAAGCAATCAGCCCCAGCATTTT. Translation gives CASSQEGPGVSNQPQHF.

The V gene is TRBV11-2, the J gene TRBJ1-2; D is possibly TRBD1 (5 bases). Germline V gene sequence: CDR1 SGHAT, CDR2 FQNNGV. There are 13 residues in the CDR3. With 5 bases removed from V and 8 bases from J, the gap between germline ends came to 15 bases. CDR3 residues: CASSPGPKGGYTF. The CDR3 DNA follows: TGTGCCAGCAGCCCCGGACCCAAGGGGGGCTACACCTTC.

The chain joins TRBV6-1 to TRBJ1-4, with TRBD1 as a possible D gene (5 bases). CDR3 length equals 14 residues. The ends were cut back, 1 base at V and 5 bases at J, with 8 bases in the middle. Germline assignment: CDR1 MNHNS and CDR2 SASEGT. The CDR3 region has the DNA TGTGCCAGCAGTGAAGGCAGGGTCAATGAAAAACTGTTTTTT. This gives the protein CASSEGRVNEKLFF.

This sequence joins TRBV11-1 and TRBJ2-3, with 8 bases aligning to TRBD2. The CDR3 sequence is 16 residues long. Germline CDR1 is SGHAT and CDR2 is FQDESV (reference sequence). The ends lost 1 base at V and 2 bases at J; junction bases unmatched: 5. The CDR3 region has the DNA TGTGCCAGCAGCTTAGGGTTAGCGGGGACCACAGATACGCAGTATTTT. Translation: CASSLGLAGTTDTQYF.

This chain joins TRBV7-3 and TRBJ2-1; 11 bases map to TRBD2. Germline assignment: CDR1 SGHTA and CDR2 FQGTGA. V dropped 5 bases and J dropped 10; count of bases not matched to a gene: 7. The CDR3 consists of 14 residues. The CDR3 nucleotides are TGTGCCAGCAGCCAAATAGCGGGGGGGTACGAGCAGTTCTTC. Protein: CASSQIAGGYEQFF. The full variable domain, with the rest looked up from reference TRBV7-3 and TRBJ2-1, is GAGVSQTPSNKVTEKGKYVELRCDPISGHTALYWYRQSLGQGPEFLIYFQGTGAADDSGLPNDRFFAVRPEGSVSTLKIQRTERGDSAVYLCASSQIAGGYEQFFGPGTRLTVL.

The V call is TRBV4-1, the J call TRBJ2-3, with D perhaps TRBD2 (6 bases). Germline loops: CDR1 MGHRA, CDR2 YSYEKL. The length of the CDR3 is 16 residues. V gave up 8 bases and J gave up 4 bases, with 22 bases separating them. CDR3 in amino acids: CASGGVGFFRPDTQYF. The CDR3 DNA reads TGCGCCAGCGGAGGGGTTGGCTTCTTTAGACCAGATACGCAGTATTTT.

The V call is TRBV4-2, the J call TRBJ1-2; D is possibly TRBD1 (6 bases). The CDR3 runs 16 residues. CDR1 is LGHNA, CDR2 YNFKEQ, per germline. Trimming took 3 bases from V and 1 from J, leaving 15 bases between them. The CDR3 DNA follows: TGTGCCAGCAGCCATACACAGGGTACGGGTAACTATGGCTACACCTTC. This sequence encodes CASSHTQGTGNYGYTF.

CDR3 protein: CASSRTLGANVLTF. The CDR3 DNA follows: TGTGCCAGCAGCCGGACTCTTGGAGCCAACGTCCTGACTTTC. This chain uses TRBV27 with TRBJ2-6; D possibly corresponds to TRBD2 (5 bases). V dropped 6 bases and J dropped 7 bases, with 13 bases sitting between them. Germline V lookup: CDR1 MNHEY, CDR2 SMNVEV (reference sequence). This CDR3 is built from 14 residues.

The gene calls are TRBV5-4 and TRBJ1-3; D is uncertain. Germline V lookup: CDR1 SGHNT, CDR2 YYREEE (reference sequence). Trimming shortened V by 2 bases and J by 5 bases, and 5 bases separated the two germline ends. CDR3 size: 12 residues. CDR3 loop: CASSFERNTIYF. For the CDR3, the DNA is TGTGCCAGCAGCTTCGAGAGAAACACCATATATTTT. Full variable domain (outside the CDR3, taken from reference TRBV5-4 and TRBJ1-3): ETGVTQSPTHLIKTRGQQVTLRCSSQSGHNTVSWYQQALGQGPQFIFQYYREEENGRGNFPPRFSGLQFPNYSSELNVNALELDDSALYLCASSFERNTIYFGEGSWLTVV.